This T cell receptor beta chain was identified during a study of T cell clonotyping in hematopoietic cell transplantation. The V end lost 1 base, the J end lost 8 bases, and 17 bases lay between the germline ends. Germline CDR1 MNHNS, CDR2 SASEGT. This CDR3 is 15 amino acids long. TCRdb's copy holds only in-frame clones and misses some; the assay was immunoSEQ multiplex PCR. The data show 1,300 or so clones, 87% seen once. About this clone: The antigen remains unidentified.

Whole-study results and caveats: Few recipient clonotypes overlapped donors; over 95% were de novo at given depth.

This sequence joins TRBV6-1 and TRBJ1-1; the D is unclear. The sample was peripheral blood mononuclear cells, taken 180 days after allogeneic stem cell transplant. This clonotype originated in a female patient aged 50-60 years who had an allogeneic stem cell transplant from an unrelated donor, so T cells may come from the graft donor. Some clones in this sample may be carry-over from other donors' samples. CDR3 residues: CASSEEIGVISEAFF. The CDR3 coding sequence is TGTGCCAGCAGTGAAGAAATTGGGGTCATATCGGAAGCTTTCTTT.